This T cell receptor (beta chain) was profiled in a study of T cells in Graves' hyperthyroidism and ophthalmopathy. For the study at large: Once the initial diagnosis was made, peripheral blood was obtained before any treatment.

Absent ophthalmopathy progression within 18 months defined stable Graves' hyperthyroidism. Patients aged 18 to 65 with hyperthyroidism were newly diagnosed, with duration under 2 months. Any patient presenting with uncontrolled infection, other autoimmune disease, pregnancy or lactation was left out. Using RNA transcripts as the source, TCR beta CDR3 regions were amplified. HTBI primers were used for first-round RT-PCR of the TCR CDR3. TCRdb re-called the multiplex PCR reads through MiXCR, storing one row per CDR3 protein. The profile covers hundreds of thousands of distinct CDR3 sequences, with about two fifths appearing a single time and 8.9% taken by the ten largest. This receptor was taken from a man younger than 35 with Graves' hyperthyroidism. Sequenced sample: blood.

This chain's CDR3 is CASRDIQGNHEQYF. CDR3 DNA sequence: TGTGCCAGCAGAGATATACAGGGTAACCACGAGCAGTACTTC. This chain uses TRBV6-5 with TRBJ2-7; maybe TRBD1 (6 bases). V dropped 6 bases and J dropped 5 bases, with 17 bases sitting between them. The CDR3 contains 14 residues. The V gene's germline CDR1 is MNHEY and CDR2 SVGAGI.